A single sample gave rise to the 17 T cell receptor beta chains below, sequenced in a study of vaccination and CD4 T cells after COVID-19. Noted treatment: roughly 11-day PBMC culture with coronavirus spike peptide pools or control peptides (ViraFEST assay). It was before the COVID-19 pandemic (2011-2018) that the unexposed donor's CD4+ T cells were collected. Sequencing of cultured CD4+ T cell DNA used the Oncomine TCR Beta short-read assay. TCRdb independently ran MiXCR on the PCR reads; one entry per CDR3 protein. The table has some 9,000 distinct CDR3 sequences, roughly 30% seen once. No antigen has been identified for these receptors. Sample: CD4+ T cells from blood, cultured in vitro. Every receptor here comes from a human donor in good health.

CDR3 residues: CASTPRTGGSGGYTF. As DNA, the CDR3 is TGTGCCAGCACTCCGCGGACAGGGGGCTCGGGTGGCTACACCTTC. The chain has TRBV6-1 and TRBJ1-2; 11 bases align to TRBD1. The V gene's germline CDR1 is MNHNS and CDR2 SASEGT. V shed 7 bases and J 7 bases; nucleotides not matched to a gene: 11. The CDR3 is made up of 15 amino acids.

This clonotype was picked up one time. This chain joins TRBV19 and TRBJ1-5; tentative D call: TRBD1 (5 bases). V was cut by 3 bases and J by 4 bases, with 28 bases left in between. This CDR3 comprises 20 residues. Germline CDR1 reads LNHDA; CDR2 reads SQIVND (reference sequence). This CDR3 reads CASSIGTQGRASLRNQPQHF. As DNA, the CDR3 is TGTGCCAGTAGTATCGGGACCCAGGGTAGGGCCTCATTGAGGAATCAGCCCCAGCATTTT.

In its sample, this clonotype ranks as medium-sized. The rearrangement links TRBV20-1 to TRBJ1-1; 7 nucleotides line up with TRBD1. The CDR3 has 13 amino acids. V dropped 3 bases and J dropped 5; count of bases not matched to a gene: 6. Germline values: CDR1 DFQATT, CDR2 SNEGSKA (reference sequence). CDR3 amino acids: CSASPGGETEAFF. The CDR3, as DNA: TGCAGTGCTAGCCCAGGGGGAGAGACTGAAGCTTTCTTT.

The V and J genes are TRBV7-9 and TRBJ1-3, with D unresolved. CDR3 length: 14 amino acids. Germline values: CDR1 SEHNR, CDR2 FQNEAQ (reference sequence). V shed 0 bases and J shed 0 bases, with 3 bases lying between them. CDR3 sequence (DNA): TGTGCCAGCAGCTTAGCGGGCTCTGGAAACACCATATATTTT. This encodes CASSLAGSGNTIYF.

The rearrangement joins TRBV9 to TRBJ2-5; 9 nucleotides line up with TRBD2. The trim removed 0 bases at V and 5 bases at J, leaving 11 bases unmatched. The CDR3 contains 17 residues. The germline V gene encodes CDR1 SGDLS and CDR2 YYNGEE. The DNA of the CDR3 is TGTGCCAGCAGCGTAGGGTTGGTAGCGGGGGAAGGGGAGACCCAGTACTTC. This encodes CASSVGLVAGEGETQYF.

This clonotype has just a few counts. The V call is TRBV6-1, the J call TRBJ2-5, with 12 bases matching TRBD1. There are 15 residues in the CDR3. The germline CDR1 and CDR2 sequences are MNHNS and SASEGT. Trimming took 3 bases from V and 4 from J; bases not matched to a gene: 3. CDR3 nucleotides: TGTGCCAGCAGTGACCGGGACAGGGGGCGAGAGACCCAGTACTTC. Translation gives CASSDRDRGRETQYF.

The V gene is TRBV6-2 or TRBV6-3, the J gene TRBJ1-2; 8 nucleotides agree with TRBD1. Germline values: CDR1 MNHEY, CDR2 SVGEGT. V shed 5 bases, J shed 4 bases, and the junction held 3 bases outside the gene matches. The CDR3 spans 13 residues. The CDR3 coding sequence is TGTGCCAGCAGTCAGGGGGCCTTCTATGGCTACACCTTC. This encodes CASSQGAFYGYTF.

This clonotype was detected a few times. The gene calls are TRBV6-1 and TRBJ1-2; D not resolved. The CDR3 sequence is 14 residues long. With 4 bases removed from V and 4 bases from J, the gap between germline ends came to 13 bases. Germline V gives CDR1 MNHNS, CDR2 SASEGT. The CDR3 loop is CASSAWPEVYGYTF. CDR3 DNA: TGTGCCAGCAGTGCCTGGCCAGAGGTCTATGGCTACACCTTC.

The chain joins TRBV6-1 to TRBJ1-1; D may be TRBD1 (6 bases). The CDR3 extends over 13 amino acids. The V gene's germline CDR1 is MNHNS and CDR2 SASEGT. Trimming took off 7 bases at V and 1 base at J, with 10 bases between the two ends. The CDR3 protein is CASTTDRNTEAFF. The CDR3 nucleotides read TGTGCCAGCACCACGGACAGGAACACTGAAGCTTTCTTT.

The J gene is TRBJ1-5, the V gene TRBV6-2 or TRBV6-3; D is unresolved. Trimming left V 4 bases short and J 0 bases short, with 10 bases between. Germline V lookup: CDR1 MNHEY, CDR2 SVGEGT. The CDR3 covers 15 residues. This chain's CDR3 is CASSSQDGSNQPQHF. As DNA, the CDR3 is TGTGCCAGCAGTTCCCAGGACGGTAGCAATCAGCCCCAGCATTTT.

The chain couples TRBV5-8 to TRBJ1-1; 7 bases are a match to TRBD1. The V segment lost 4 bases and the J segment 9 bases; nucleotides outside the gene matches: 3. The CDR3 runs to 11 residues. The V gene's germline CDR1 is SGHTS and CDR2 YDEGEE. The CDR3 coding sequence is TGTGCCAGCAGCGTGGGACAGAAAGCTTTCTTT. Protein sequence: CASSVGQKAFF. The entire variable domain, with the rest obtained from reference TRBV5-8 and TRBJ1-1, is as follows: EAGVTQSPTHLIKTRGQQATLRCSPISGHTSVYWYQQALGLGLQFLLWYDEGEERNRGNFPPRFSGRQFPNYSSELNVNALELEDSALYLCASSVGQKAFFGQGTRLTVV.

This clonotype was seen once. The gene calls are TRBV29-1 and TRBJ1-5; 8 bases agree with TRBD1. With 4 bases clipped from V and 5 bases from J, the junction kept 7 bases outside the gene matches. The CDR3 has 14 amino acids. CDR1 SQVTM and CDR2 ANQGSEA come from the germline V gene. The CDR3 loop reads CSVGETGVDQPQHF. The CDR3 DNA reads TGCAGCGTTGGCGAGACAGGGGTGGATCAGCCCCAGCATTTT.

The V call is TRBV7-3, the J call TRBJ1-6; no definite D call. This CDR3 contains 13 residues. Between the trimmed V and J ends, which lost 5 bases and 7 bases, there was a span of 9 bases. Germline CDR1 SGHTA, CDR2 FQGTGA. The CDR3 nucleotides are TGTGCCAGCAGCCCTGACATGAATTCACCCCTCCACTTT. Translation gives CASSPDMNSPLHF.

This clonotype was recorded a few times. The gene calls are TRBV10-3 and TRBJ2-4; a possible D gene is TRBD1 (6 bases). V lost 10 bases and J 7 bases, leaving 14 bases between the germline ends. The CDR3 is 12 amino acids. Germline values: CDR1 ENHRY, CDR2 SYGVKD. The CDR3 bases are TGTGCCACTCGGGACAACCGGAACATTCAGTACTTC. Translating it yields CATRDNRNIQYF.

The chain carries TRBV19 and TRBJ2-7; 8 bases agree with TRBD1. Germline assignment: CDR1 LNHDA and CDR2 SQIVND (reference sequence). The CDR3 sequence is 15 residues long. With 1 base clipped from V and 5 bases from J, the junction kept 7 bases outside the gene matches. The CDR3 bases are TGTGCCAGTAGTATAGCTAGGACAGGGCTGGACGAGCAGTACTTC. As protein: CASSIARTGLDEQYF.

This clonotype showed up just a few times. Here the CDR3 reads CASSSAGQGWNTEAFF. CDR3 nucleotide sequence: TGTGCCAGCAGCTCCGCTGGCCAGGGGTGGAACACTGAAGCTTTCTTT. The genes are TRBV7-3 and TRBJ1-1; weak D call: TRBD1 (6 bases). Trimming cost V 4 bases and J 1 base, with 16 bases left between them. Germline CDR1 and CDR2: SGHTA and FQGTGA. The CDR3 is made up of 16 amino acids. Full variable domain (outside the CDR3, taken from reference TRBV7-3 and TRBJ1-1): GAGVSQTPSNKVTEKGKYVELRCDPISGHTALYWYRQSLGQGPEFLIYFQGTGAADDSGLPNDRFFAVRPEGSVSTLKIQRTERGDSAVYLCASSSAGQGWNTEAFFGQGTRLTVV.

This clonotype was recorded a few times. This chain connects TRBV10-3 to TRBJ1-2, with D maybe TRBD1 (6 bases). The CDR3 contains 12 residues. Germline V gene sequence: CDR1 ENHRY, CDR2 SYGVKD. The germline V and J ends were trimmed by 10 bases and 8 bases, with 17 bases remaining between them. CDR3: CATKGGDFGYTF. CDR3 coding DNA: TGTGCCACCAAGGGGGGAGATTTCGGCTACACCTTC.